The clone carrying this TCR beta chain was seen a few times. Its target is unknown. This entry comes from a study of cytomegalovirus exposure and HLA in healthy donors. Whole-study findings and limits: It has been reported that TCR beta sequences accurately predicted the HLA-A and HLA-B alleles of most subjects. With further analysis later on, most CMV-associated TCR beta chains appeared HLA-restricted.

In the PCR, 60 Vbeta and 13 Jbeta primers were used. How the authors handled the data: Among the unique TCR beta chains that a later analysis counted, about 81 million in all, some 10 million were shared. Sequenced by immunoSEQ multiplex PCR; TCRdb stores in-frame clones only, minus some. V and J calls and clone size are copied from that table; D and trimming were computed from the DNA. The sample lists around 110,000 clones; roughly two thirds were seen once. The CDR3 contains 14 residues. Trimming removed 8 bases from V and 6 bases from J, with 19 bases in between. The germline V gene encodes CDR1 MDHEN and CDR2 SYDVKM.

V and J are TRBV28 and TRBJ1-2; maybe TRBD1 (6 bases). The receptor comes from a woman aged 30 to 39 in good health and CMV-seronegative. The sequenced sample consisted of PBMCs. CDR3: CASWAYGGAHGYTF. The CDR3 DNA reads TGTGCCAGCTGGGCTTACGGGGGGGCTCATGGCTACACCTTC.